This is a list of T cell receptor beta chains from one sample in a study of T cell responses to AZD1222 COVID-19 vaccine. Assay used: immunoSEQ multiplex PCR; TCRdb lists only in-frame clones, some missing. The table records 95,000 or so clones, 91% of them present only once. Sequences were derived from peripheral blood, sampled 28 days after the second AZD1222 dose. Receptors were obtained from an adult who received the AZD1222 COVID-19 vaccine. CDR3s include the opening cysteine and the closing phenylalanine or tryptophan. Each record gives: clone size, D gene, J gene, V gene, CDR3 protein, CDR3 DNA. D genes are given only for firm matches. Clone size, where shown, is once, few, many, or a class for clones that have expanded.

. TRBD1 TRBJ2-7 TRBV6-5 CASSSGQTYEQYF TGTGCCAGCAGTTCGGGACAGACCTACGAGCAGTACTTC
. . TRBJ2-5 TRBV10-1 CASSESGETQYF TGCGCCAGCAGTGAGTCGGGGGAGACCCAGTACTTC
. . TRBJ1-1 TRBV29-1 CSGKRGTEAFF TGCAGCGGAAAAAGGGGCACTGAAGCTTTCTTT
. TRBD1 TRBJ2-3 TRBV28 CASSSPDRGNTQYF TGTGCCAGCAGTTCACCGGACAGGGGGAATACGCAGTATTTT
. . TRBJ1-3 TRBV5-1 CASSLVGPNSGNTIYF TGCGCCAGCAGCTTGGTAGGACCGAACTCTGGAAACACCATATATTTT
. . TRBJ1-5 TRBV7-2 CASSVFGWGNQPQHF TGTGCCAGCAGCGTGTTCGGGTGGGGCAATCAGCCCCAGCATTTT
. . TRBJ1-5 TRBV2 CASSGGENQPQHF TGTGCCAGCAGTGGAGGAGAAAATCAGCCCCAGCATTTT
. . TRBJ1-1 TRBV6-2/TRBV6-3 CASTPGGMGTEAFF TGTGCCAGCACCCCGGGCGGGATGGGCACTGAAGCTTTCTTT
. . TRBJ1-1 TRBV5-1 CASSLAGEGEAFF TGCGCCAGCAGCTTGGCAGGGGAGGGGGAAGCTTTCTTT
. . TRBJ2-1 TRBV6-1 CASSGIGARGGNEQFF TGTGCCAGCAGTGGAATTGGGGCCCGTGGAGGCAATGAGCAGTTCTTC
. TRBD2 TRBJ2-7 TRBV6-1 CATIAGGGEQYF TGTGCCACCATAGCGGGAGGAGGGGAGCAGTACTTC
. TRBD1 TRBJ2-6 TRBV2 CASSRPGTGGAGANVLTF TGTGCCAGCAGTCGTCCCGGGACAGGGGGCGCTGGGGCCAACGTCCTGACTTTC
. . TRBJ2-3 TRBV18 CASSPWGSTDTQYF TGTGCCAGCTCACCATGGGGTAGCACAGATACGCAGTATTTT
once . TRBJ2-7 TRBV6-5 CASSYLLGASYEQYF TGTGCCAGCAGTTACCTGTTGGGAGCGTCCTACGAGCAGTACTTC
. . TRBJ2-7 TRBV3-1/TRBV3-2 CASRSTSDGGEQYF TGTGCCAGCAGATCGACCAGCGACGGGGGCGAGCAGTACTTC
. . TRBJ2-2 TRBV4-1 CASSQLPGHTGELFF TGCGCCAGCAGCCAGTTACCGGGACACACCGGGGAGCTGTTTTTT
. TRBD1 TRBJ1-4 TRBV6-5 CASRGTATNEKLFF TGTGCCAGCAGAGGGACAGCAACTAATGAAAAACTGTTTTTT
. TRBD1 TRBJ1-2 TRBV3-1/TRBV3-2 CASSPGTGNYGYTF TGTGCCAGCAGCCCAGGGACAGGCAACTATGGCTACACCTTC
once . TRBJ2-5 TRBV6-2/TRBV6-3 CASSQFGGRTQYF TGTGCCAGCAGTCAATTTGGTGGCCGGACCCAGTACTTC
. . TRBJ1-2 TRBV28 CASTPGALYGYTF TGTGCCAGCACCCCGGGGGCCCTCTATGGCTACACCTTC
. . TRBJ2-7 TRBV6-5 CASSYHRISYEQYF TGTGCCAGCAGTTACCATCGGATTTCCTACGAGCAGTACTTC
. . TRBJ2-3 TRBV28 CASSLRIGHDTQYF TGTGCCAGCAGTCTCCGCATAGGACATGATACGCAGTATTTT
few . TRBJ2-7 TRBV10-2 CASSRSRTAYEQYF TGCGCCAGCAGTAGGTCTAGGACTGCCTACGAGCAGTACTTC
few TRBD1 TRBJ1-2 TRBV27 CASSKHPGQGVSNYGYTF TGTGCCAGCAGTAAACATCCGGGACAGGGGGTATCTAACTATGGCTACACCTTC
. TRBD1 TRBJ2-7 TRBV3-1/TRBV3-2 CASSQGTAYEQYF TGTGCCAGCAGCCAGGGGACAGCCTACGAGCAGTACTTC
. TRBD2 TRBJ2-1 TRBV6-5 CASSFQAGTRVERFF TGTGCCAGCAGTTTTCAAGCAGGGACTAGGGTCGAGCGTTTCTTC
. . TRBJ1-1 TRBV6-2/TRBV6-3 CASSYGGVNTEAFF TGTGCCAGCAGTTACGGCGGGGTGAACACTGAAGCTTTCTTT
. . TRBJ1-2 TRBV2 CARRTGTNYGYTF TGTGCCAGGAGGACGGGTACTAACTATGGCTACACCTTC